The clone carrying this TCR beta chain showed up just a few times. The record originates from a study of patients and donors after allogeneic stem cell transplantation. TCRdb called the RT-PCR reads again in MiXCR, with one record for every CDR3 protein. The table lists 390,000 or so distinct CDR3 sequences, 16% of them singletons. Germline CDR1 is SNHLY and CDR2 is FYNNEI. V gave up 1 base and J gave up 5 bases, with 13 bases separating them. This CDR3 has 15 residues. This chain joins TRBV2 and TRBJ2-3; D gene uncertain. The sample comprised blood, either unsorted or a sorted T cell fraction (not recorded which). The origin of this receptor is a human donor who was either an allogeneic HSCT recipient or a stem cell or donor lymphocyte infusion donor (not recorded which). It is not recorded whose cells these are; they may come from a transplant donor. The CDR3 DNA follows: TGTGCCAGCAGTGAAGGGGGTGGCCCCGGAGATACGCAGTATTTT. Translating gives CASSEGGGPGDTQYF.